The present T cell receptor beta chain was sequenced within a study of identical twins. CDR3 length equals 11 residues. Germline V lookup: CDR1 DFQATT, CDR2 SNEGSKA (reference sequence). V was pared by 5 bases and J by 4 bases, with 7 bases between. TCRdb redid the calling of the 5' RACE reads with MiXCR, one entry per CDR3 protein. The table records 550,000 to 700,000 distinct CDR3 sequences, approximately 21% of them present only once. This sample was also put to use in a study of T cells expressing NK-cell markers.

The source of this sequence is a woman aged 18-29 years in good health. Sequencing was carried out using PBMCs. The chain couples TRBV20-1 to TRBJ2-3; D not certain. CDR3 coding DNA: TGCAGTGCTGCGCTAGCAGATACGCAGTATTTT. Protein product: CSAALADTQYF.